Below are 29 T cell receptor beta chains sequenced from a single sample in a study of siplizumab effects on memory and regulatory T cells (dated by TCRdb to the late 2010s). The method was the immunoSEQ multiplex PCR assay. The source is immuneACCESS, and TCRdb retained only in-frame sequences with V and J called. Part of the clones is not carried over; for the studies checked, unresolved V genes explain less than half of this, and the remainder is unexplained. The sample table holds about 82,000 clones, of which 80% to 90% were seen once. The ten largest account for 1.5% to 1.7% of the sample. Sample: Tregs sorted from blood. The receptors derive from a human donor in good health.

V and J are TRBV7-2 and TRBJ1-4; the match to TRBD1 covers 11 bases. From germline, CDR1 is SGHTA and CDR2 FQGNSA. V lost 6 bases, J lost 7 bases, and 4 bases stayed unmatched. This CDR3 is 14 amino acids long. The CDR3 sequence is CASSSGQGGEKLFF. The CDR3 DNA reads as TGTGCCAGCAGTTCGGGACAGGGGGGTGAAAAACTGTTTTTT.

V gene TRBV7-2 combines with J gene TRBJ2-1, with 10 bases identical to TRBD2. Germline CDR1 and CDR2: SGHTA and FQGNSA. This CDR3 is 16 amino acids long. J was trimmed by 6 bases and V by 4 bases; bases with no gene match: 9. The CDR3 DNA sequence: TGTGCCAGCAGCTCCCAACCGGGACTAGCGCCCAATGAGCAGTTCTTC. Its protein is CASSSQPGLAPNEQFF.

This chain joins TRBV7-9 and TRBJ2-6, with 7 bases identical to TRBD2. V dropped 3 bases and J dropped 0; count of bases not matched to a gene: 11. Germline CDR1 reads SEHNR; CDR2 reads FQNEAQ (reference sequence). There are 19 residues in the CDR3. CDR3 residues: CASSLLPRGVYSGANVLTF. In nucleotides, the CDR3 is TGTGCCAGCAGCTTGCTCCCCCGGGGGGTGTACTCTGGGGCCAACGTCCTGACTTTC.

The rearrangement links TRBV4-1 to TRBJ1-2; D is uncertain. V gave up 1 base and J gave up 4 bases, with 13 bases separating them. From germline, CDR1 is MGHRA and CDR2 YSYEKL. CDR3 size: 15 residues. CDR3 bases: TGCGCCAGCAGCCAAGCGGACCTGTTTATCTATGGCTACACCTTC. It encodes CASSQADLFIYGYTF.

This clone was picked up one time. J is TRBJ2-1 and V is TRBV7-2; D call uncertain. V was clipped by 3 bases and J by 0 bases, with 9 bases between them. This CDR3 contains 15 residues. Per germline, CDR1 SGHTA and CDR2 FQGNSA. The CDR3 nucleotides read TGTGCCAGCAGCTTCACGAGGAGCTCCTACAATGAGCAGTTCTTC. Its protein product is CASSFTRSSYNEQFF. Combining the CDR3 with reference TRBV7-2 and TRBJ2-1 gives the whole variable domain GAGVSQSPSNKVTEKGKDVELRCDPISGHTALYWYRQSLGQGLEFLIYFQGNSAPDKSGLPSDRFSAERTGGSVSTLTIQRTQQEDSAVYLCASSFTRSSYNEQFFGPGTRLTVL.

The chain carries TRBV9 and TRBJ1-3; D is undetermined. The CDR3 length is 12 residues. Trimming removed 6 bases at V and 1 base at J, with 5 bases between. Germline V gene data show CDR1 as SGDLS and CDR2 as YYNGEE. CDR3 in DNA: TGTGCCAGCATGGGATCTGGAAACACCATATATTTT. This encodes CASMGSGNTIYF.

The table lists this clone with a count of one. This chain connects TRBV19 to TRBJ2-7; 8 bases match TRBD2. Germline V gene data show CDR1 as LNHDA and CDR2 as SQIVND (reference sequence). Germline trimming cut 3 bases from V and 5 bases from J; bases unmatched to any gene: 6. The CDR3 sequence is 14 residues long. The CDR3 reads CASSIQRGSHEQYF. The CDR3 DNA is TGTGCCAGTAGTATCCAGCGGGGGTCCCACGAGCAGTACTTC.

This rearrangement joins TRBV15 to TRBJ1-6; 10 bases are shared with TRBD1. Germline trimming cut 9 bases from V and 10 bases from J; bases unmatched to any gene: 12. This CDR3 region has 15 residues. The germline V gene encodes CDR1 LNHNV and CDR2 YYDKDF (reference sequence). Here the CDR3 DNA reads TGTGCCACAAGAGGGACAGGGGATCTAGGGTCACCCCTCCACTTT. This sequence encodes CATRGTGDLGSPLHF.

This rearrangement joins TRBV2 to TRBJ1-4, with D unclear. Germline V gene lookup returns CDR1 SNHLY and CDR2 FYNNEI. This CDR3 region has 13 residues. The ends were cut back, 6 bases at V and 9 bases at J, with 14 bases in the middle. This CDR3 is CASRDVSEQKLFF. The CDR3 nucleotides are TGTGCCAGCAGGGACGTCTCCGAACAAAAACTGTTTTTT.

The chain employs TRBV18 and TRBJ2-1; D uncertain. Germline V gene data show CDR1 as KGHSH and CDR2 as LQKENI. Trimming took off 2 bases at V and 2 bases at J, with 13 bases between the two ends. The CDR3 extends over 16 amino acids. CDR3 nucleotide sequence: TGTGCCAGCTCACCATGGATAGGGAAGGCCTACAATGAGCAGTTCTTC. Translated, it gives CASSPWIGKAYNEQFF. Filled out from reference TRBV18 and TRBJ2-1, the complete variable domain reads NAGVMQNPRHLVRRRGQEARLRCSPMKGHSHVYWYRQLPEEGLKFMVYLQKENIIDESGMPKERFSAEFPKEGPSILRIQQVVRGDSAAYFCASSPWIGKAYNEQFFGPGTRLTVL.

The chain is built from TRBV7-6 and TRBJ2-7; 10 bases match TRBD1. This CDR3 has 14 residues. J gave up 4 bases and V 5 bases, and 5 bases lay outside the gene matches. Germline values: CDR1 SGHVS, CDR2 FNYEAQ. The DNA of the CDR3 is TGTGCCAGCAGCCCCGGGACAGGGGCTTACGAGCAGTACTTC. Amino acids: CASSPGTGAYEQYF.

The chain links TRBV21-1 to TRBJ2-5; the table's D call, TRBD1, has no DNA check behind it. TRBV21-1 is a known pseudogene. The CDR3 runs to 13 residues. The CDR3 here is CASSKRQGKTQYF. The DNA of the CDR3 is TGTGCCAGCAGCAAGAGACAGGGAAAGACCCAGTACTTC.

The V and J genes are TRBV7-6 and TRBJ1-4; 7 nucleotides line up with TRBD1. J gave up 4 bases and V 7 bases, and 9 bases lay outside the gene matches. Germline CDR1 SGHVS, CDR2 FNYEAQ. The length of the CDR3 is 15 residues. CDR3 DNA sequence: TGTGCCAGCACCCTAAGACCAGGGGGTAATGAAAAACTGTTTTTT. It specifies CASTLRPGGNEKLFF.

The genes are TRBV18 and TRBJ2-7, with TRBD2 matching over 9 bases. This CDR3 is built from 16 residues. The V gene's germline CDR1 is KGHSH and CDR2 LQKENI. The V and J ends lost 0 bases and 7 bases, in that order; junction bases with no gene match: 10. The CDR3 protein is CASSPPFGGGALEQYF. The DNA of the CDR3 is TGTGCCAGCTCACCACCTTTTGGCGGGGGGGCCCTGGAGCAGTACTTC.

V usage is TRBV19 and J usage is TRBJ2-6; 10 bases agree with TRBD1. Germline values: CDR1 LNHDA, CDR2 SQIVND (reference sequence). This CDR3 is 17 amino acids long. V dropped 5 bases and J dropped 1; count of bases not matched to a gene: 5. The CDR3 DNA reads TGTGCCAGTAGTGAGGGACAGGGGACTTCTGGGGCCAACGTCCTGACTTTC. Translation gives CASSEGQGTSGANVLTF.

The V call is TRBV2, the J call TRBJ1-4; 7 positions match TRBD1. V gave up 6 bases and J gave up 4 bases; unmatched junction bases: 8. The CDR3 totals 15 residues. The germline V gene encodes CDR1 SNHLY and CDR2 FYNNEI. For the CDR3, the DNA is TGTGCCAGCAGAAAAACCGGGACAGTTAATGAAAAACTGTTTTTT. It translates to CASRKTGTVNEKLFF.

The J gene is TRBJ2-5, the V gene TRBV7-2; 9 nucleotides align to TRBD1. CDR1 is SGHTA, CDR2 FQGNSA, per germline. The CDR3 has 14 amino acids. Trimming removed 5 bases from V and 5 bases from J; junction bases left unmatched: 6. The CDR3 region has the DNA TGTGCCAGCAGCCATGGCGACAGGGGGGAGACCCAGTACTTC. This encodes CASSHGDRGETQYF. Filled out from reference TRBV7-2 and TRBJ2-5, the complete variable domain reads GAGVSQSPSNKVTEKGKDVELRCDPISGHTALYWYRQSLGQGLEFLIYFQGNSAPDKSGLPSDRFSAERTGGSVSTLTIQRTQQEDSAVYLCASSHGDRGETQYFGPGTRLLVL.

In DNA form, the CDR3 reads TGTGCCAGCAGCTTACTGGGGACACCTAATTCACCCCTCCACTTT. Translation: CASSLLGTPNSPLHF. The gene calls are TRBV7-2 and TRBJ1-6; a possible D gene is TRBD1 (6 bases). The CDR3 runs to 15 residues. Trimming left V 2 bases short and J 6 bases short, with 11 bases between. Germline CDR1 and CDR2: SGHTA and FQGNSA.

The J gene is TRBJ1-5, the V gene TRBV30; a weak D match, TRBD1 (5 bases). V shed 0 bases and J shed 4 bases, with 13 bases lying between them. Germline values: CDR1 GTSNPN, CDR2 SVGIG (reference sequence). The CDR3 extends over 15 amino acids. The CDR3 coding sequence is TGTGCCTGGAGTGTACGGGGGACTTTTAATCAGCCCCAGCATTTT. Its translation is CAWSVRGTFNQPQHF.

The CDR3 coding sequence is TGTGCCAGCAGTCCCCGGAGGGGCGGTAATGGCTACACCTTC. Residues: CASSPRRGGNGYTF. The J gene is TRBJ1-2, the V gene TRBV27; D is perhaps TRBD1 (5 bases). The CDR3 spans 14 residues. V was shortened by 5 bases and J by 6 bases, with 16 bases between the two germline ends. Germline CDR1 and CDR2: MNHEY and SMNVEV (reference sequence).

The gene calls are TRBV6-4 and TRBJ2-6, with D hard to call. Trimming removed 0 bases from V and 0 bases from J, with 6 bases in between. Per germline, CDR1 MRHNA and CDR2 SNTAGT. This CDR3 is built from 16 residues. CDR3 sequence reads: CASSDSISSGANVLTF. The CDR3 DNA reads as TGTGCCAGCAGTGACTCGATCAGCTCTGGGGCCAACGTCCTGACTTTC.

This clone is medium-sized in the sample. The chain has TRBV19 and TRBJ2-2; D not certain. V lost 9 bases and J lost 0, with 11 bases in between. The V gene's germline CDR1 is LNHDA and CDR2 SQIVND (reference sequence). The CDR3 has 14 residues. Here the CDR3 reads CASWQFANTGELFF. The CDR3 region has the DNA TGTGCCAGCTGGCAGTTCGCGAACACCGGGGAGCTGTTTTTT.

The V call is TRBV19, the J call TRBJ1-2; D ambiguous. The CDR3 loop spans 11 amino acids. Germline CDR1 reads LNHDA; CDR2 reads SQIVND (reference sequence). V was shortened by 5 bases and J by 5 bases, with 6 bases between the two germline ends. The CDR3 DNA follows: TGTGCCAGTAGTTCGACATATGGCTACACCTTC. Amino acid sequence: CASSSTYGYTF. Combining the CDR3 with reference TRBV19 and TRBJ1-2 gives the whole variable domain DGGITQSPKYLFRKEGQNVTLSCEQNLNHDAMYWYRQDPGQGLRLIYYSQIVNDFQKGDIAEGYSVSREKKESFPLTVTSAQKNPTAFYLCASSSTYGYTFGSGTRLTVV.

The count of this clone is one. The rearrangement uses TRBV10-1 and TRBJ1-2, with D unresolved. Germline-derived CDR1 and CDR2 are WNHNN and SYGVQD (reference sequence). V was pared by 2 bases and J by 2 bases, with 6 bases between. The CDR3 has 13 amino acids. The CDR3 protein is CASSEGQNYGYTF. CDR3 nucleotides: TGCGCCAGCAGTGAGGGGCAGAACTATGGCTACACCTTC.

This CDR3 is CASSLNPHSGAGGDTQYF. Here the CDR3 DNA reads TGTGCCAGCAGCTTGAACCCTCATAGCGGGGCCGGGGGAGATACGCAGTATTTT. The rearrangement links TRBV5-4 to TRBJ2-3, with TRBD2 identical over 8 bases. The CDR3 length is 18 residues. The V gene end was trimmed by 1 base and the J gene end by 5 bases; junction bases not matched to a gene: 15. Looked up from germline, CDR1 is SGHNT and CDR2 is YYREEE (reference sequence).

V and J are TRBV14 and TRBJ2-3; 7 bases are a match to TRBD2. Germline values: CDR1 SGHDN, CDR2 FVKESK. The CDR3 loop spans 19 amino acids. Losses at the gene ends were 2 bases for V and 4 bases for J; bases not matched to a gene: 18. The CDR3 here is CASSQNVFSGVFRSDTQYF. The CDR3 bases are TGTGCCAGCAGCCAAAACGTATTCAGCGGGGTTTTCCGATCAGATACGCAGTATTTT. Full variable domain (outside the CDR3, taken from reference TRBV14 and TRBJ2-3): EAGVTQFPSHSVIEKGQTVTLRCDPISGHDNLYWYRRVMGKEIKFLLHFVKESKQDESGMPNNRFLAERTGGTYSTLKVQPAELEDSGVYFCASSQNVFSGVFRSDTQYFGPGTRLTVL.

J is TRBJ1-5 and V is TRBV4-2; no clear D gene. CDR1 is LGHNA, CDR2 YNFKEQ, per germline. This CDR3 has 15 residues. Trimming removed 0 bases from V and 3 bases from J, with 9 bases in between. The CDR3: CASSQDRYPNQPQHF. In DNA form, the CDR3 reads TGTGCCAGCAGCCAAGATCGGTATCCCAATCAGCCCCAGCATTTT.

This clone was recorded once. This sequence joins TRBV19 and TRBJ1-1; D remains ambiguous. Trimming removed 9 bases from V and 11 bases from J, with 10 bases in between. There are 9 residues in the CDR3. Germline CDR1 is LNHDA and CDR2 is SQIVND (reference sequence). The CDR3 sequence is CASGWEAFF. The CDR3 DNA sequence: TGTGCCAGCGGATGGGAGGCTTTCTTT.

The chain couples TRBV7-9 to TRBJ2-5; D unresolved. V was clipped by 2 bases and J by 5 bases, with 12 bases between them. This CDR3 comprises 14 residues. Germline-derived CDR1 and CDR2 are SEHNR and FQNEAQ (reference sequence). CDR3 in amino acids: CASSLTLSWETQYF. The CDR3 DNA reads as TGTGCCAGCAGCTTAACACTCTCCTGGGAGACCCAGTACTTC.